Each of the 27 T cell receptor beta chains below was sequenced from the same sample in a study of CXCR3-negative and CXCR3-positive naive CD8 T cells. The TRB libraries of cDNA were built by UMI-labeled 5' RACE. TCRdb re-analyzed the 5' RACE reads; it lists each CDR3 protein once, without DNA. The sample shows roughly 7,100 distinct CDR3 sequences, and almost 1.5% sits with its ten largest clones. Source material: naive CXCR3- CD8+ T cells from blood. Subset here: CD45RO-CCR7+CD27+CD95- naive CD8+ T cells lacking CXCR3 (TNR3-). These TCRs come from a human donor in good health. Some clones in this sample may be carry-over from other donors' samples.

This clonotype shows up as medium-sized (0.01 to 0.1%) by frequency. The chain's CDR3 is CASKEGTNSGDTQYF. The rearrangement uses TRBV12-3 or TRBV12-4 and TRBJ2-3; the D call from TCRdb, TRBD2, cannot be confirmed without DNA. The CDR3 totals 15 residues.

The gene calls are TRBV19 and TRBJ1-1. Germline CDR1 is LNHDA and CDR2 is SQIVND (reference sequence). The CDR3 is made up of 13 amino acids. The CDR3 region is CASSLVSVGEAFF.

In terms of frequency, this clonotype is medium-sized (0.01 to 0.1%). The chain employs TRBV2 and TRBJ1-1. This CDR3 has 14 residues. Germline CDR1 SNHLY, CDR2 FYNNEI. CDR3 sequence: CASSEASWKTEAFF.

This rearrangement joins TRBV12-3 or TRBV12-4 to TRBJ1-1; without DNA, the TCRdb call of TRBD1 cannot be checked. This CDR3 is 12 amino acids long. CDR3: CASSSGGVGAFF.

This clonotype ranks as medium-sized (0.01 to 0.1%) in terms of frequency. This rearrangement joins TRBV20-1 to TRBJ1-6. CDR1 DFQATT and CDR2 SNEGSKA come from the germline V gene (reference sequence). The CDR3 is 13 amino acids. This CDR3 reads CSATDFYNSPLHF.

This clonotype shows up as medium-sized by frequency. V and J are TRBV7-9 and TRBJ2-7; the D call from TCRdb, TRBD1, cannot be confirmed without DNA. Germline values: CDR1 SEHNR, CDR2 FQNEAQ (reference sequence). This CDR3 contains 15 residues. CDR3 in amino acids: CASSWTGTGGYEQYF.

V usage is TRBV13 and J usage is TRBJ2-7. The germline V gene has CDR1 PRHDT and CDR2 FYEKMQ (reference sequence). CDR3 length: 13 residues. The CDR3 spells CASSTDRSYEQYF. The entire variable domain, with the rest obtained from reference TRBV13 and TRBJ2-7, is as follows: AAGVIQSPRHLIKEKRETATLKCYPIPRHDTVYWYQQGPGQDPQFLISFYEKMQSDKGSIPDRFSAQQFSDYHSELNMSSLELGDSALYFCASSTDRSYEQYFGPGTRLTVT.

This sequence joins TRBV13 and TRBJ2-3; TCRdb's D call, TRBD1, is unchecked because there is no DNA. The CDR3 runs 13 residues. Germline loops: CDR1 PRHDT, CDR2 FYEKMQ (reference sequence). The CDR3 protein is CASSLTGNETQYF.

This clonotype is deemed medium-sized by its frequency. The chain carries TRBV27 and TRBJ2-1. The CDR3 has 15 residues. The germline CDR1 and CDR2 sequences are MNHEY and SMNVEV (reference sequence). CDR3 loop: CASSLDQSSYNEQFF.

This clonotype is medium-sized by frequency. The chain combines TRBV3-1 with TRBJ2-5; the TCRdb call, TRBD1, lacks DNA for checking. Per the germline V gene, CDR1 is LGHDT and CDR2 is YNNKEL (reference sequence). The CDR3 sequence is 16 residues long. This chain's CDR3 is CASSPPGTGGDETQYF.

The V gene is TRBV18, the J gene TRBJ2-5; no DNA is available, so the TRBD2 call from TCRdb remains unchecked. The CDR3 totals 17 residues. Germline V gene data show CDR1 as KGHSH and CDR2 as LQKENI. CDR3 sequence reads: CASSPGLAGGIQETQYF.

The chain combines TRBV11-2 with TRBJ2-3; TCRdb lists TRBD1, though no DNA is available to test this call. The CDR3 is made up of 14 amino acids. Per germline, CDR1 SGHAT and CDR2 FQNNGV. The CDR3 reads CASSLETGLDTQYF.

This clonotype registers medium-sized (0.01 to 0.1%) by frequency. This sequence joins TRBV12-3 or TRBV12-4 and TRBJ1-2; absent DNA, TCRdb's TRBD1 call cannot be checked. This CDR3 comprises 14 residues. The CDR3 sequence: CASSFGTGGYGYTF.

The chain is built from TRBV12-3 or TRBV12-4 and TRBJ2-5; TCRdb picks TRBD2, but there is no DNA to check that call. The CDR3 spans 15 residues. CDR3 residues: CASSHPGTQQETKYF.

This clonotype counts as medium-sized by frequency. The V gene is TRBV7-9, the J gene TRBJ2-7; absent DNA, TCRdb's TRBD1 call cannot be checked. This CDR3 is built from 13 residues. Looked up from germline, CDR1 is SEHNR and CDR2 is FQNEAQ (reference sequence). CDR3 amino acids: CASSSDIAREQYF.

This clonotype counts as medium-sized (0.01 to 0.1%) by frequency. This chain uses TRBV9 with TRBJ2-7. The germline V gene encodes CDR1 SGDLS and CDR2 YYNGEE. The CDR3 sequence is 13 residues long. CDR3 loop: CASSVEAPYEQYF.

The rearrangement uses TRBV29-1 and TRBJ1-1. The CDR3 covers 14 residues. The germline V gene has CDR1 SQVTM and CDR2 ANQGSEA. CDR3 in amino acids: CSVVRPSENTEAFF.

Here the CDR3 reads CSATSGSYEQYF. The chain is built from TRBV20-1 and TRBJ2-7; TCRdb's D call of TRBD2 is untestable without DNA. Germline CDR1 reads DFQATT; CDR2 reads SNEGSKA (reference sequence). The CDR3 is made up of 12 amino acids.

The chain combines TRBV23-1 with TRBJ2-4; the D gene TCRdb calls, TRBD1, cannot be checked with no DNA. TRBV23-1 counts as an open reading frame of uncertain function. The CDR3 totals 16 residues. The chain's CDR3 is CASRRGSHLAKNIQYF.

According to its frequency, this clonotype is medium-sized. J is TRBJ2-7 and V is TRBV20-1; TCRdb's assignment of TRBD2 cannot be checked, as there is no DNA. The CDR3 length is 19 residues. CDR1 and CDR2 from the germline V gene are DFQATT and SNEGSKA (reference sequence). The CDR3 reads CSARDQGLAGDVPSYEQYF.

In terms of frequency, this clonotype is medium-sized. V is TRBV7-2 and J is TRBJ2-1; without DNA, the TCRdb call of TRBD1 cannot be checked. The germline V gene has CDR1 SGHTA and CDR2 FQGNSA. This CDR3 spans 12 amino acids. The CDR3 here is CASSLSGDEQFF.

The J gene is TRBJ2-2, the V gene TRBV5-1; TCRdb designates TRBD1, a call that cannot be tested without DNA. This CDR3 comprises 14 residues. Germline V CDR1 and CDR2: SGHRS, YFSETQ. The chain's CDR3 is CASQGGPFTGELFF.

The rearrangement joins TRBV29-1 to TRBJ1-1; there is no DNA to check the TCRdb D call of TRBD1. Germline V lookup: CDR1 SQVTM, CDR2 ANQGSEA. CDR3 length: 14 residues. CDR3 loop: CSVHHDRGQGEAFF.

Its frequency marks this clonotype as medium-sized. The chain is built from TRBV5-1 and TRBJ2-3. Germline-derived CDR1 and CDR2 are SGHRS and YFSETQ. The CDR3 length is 14 residues. CDR3 amino acids: CASSKDHLTDTQYF.

According to its frequency, this clonotype is medium-sized. The V gene is TRBV29-1, the J gene TRBJ2-7; TCRdb's D call, TRBD1, is unchecked because there is no DNA. CDR1 SQVTM and CDR2 ANQGSEA come from the germline V gene. This CDR3 is built from 15 residues. CDR3 sequence: CSVEGDADSVYEQYF.

The chain couples TRBV28 to TRBJ2-7; TCRdb names TRBD1, which stays unverified in the absence of DNA. The CDR3 covers 16 residues. From germline, CDR1 is MDHEN and CDR2 SYDVKM. The CDR3 here is CASSPLGGDSSYEQYF.

By frequency, this clonotype is medium-sized. The gene calls are TRBV20-1 and TRBJ2-1; lacking DNA, the TRBD2 call made by TCRdb goes unchecked. The germline CDR1 and CDR2 sequences are DFQATT and SNEGSKA (reference sequence). This CDR3 is built from 12 residues. CDR3 sequence: CSARGLAVEQFF.